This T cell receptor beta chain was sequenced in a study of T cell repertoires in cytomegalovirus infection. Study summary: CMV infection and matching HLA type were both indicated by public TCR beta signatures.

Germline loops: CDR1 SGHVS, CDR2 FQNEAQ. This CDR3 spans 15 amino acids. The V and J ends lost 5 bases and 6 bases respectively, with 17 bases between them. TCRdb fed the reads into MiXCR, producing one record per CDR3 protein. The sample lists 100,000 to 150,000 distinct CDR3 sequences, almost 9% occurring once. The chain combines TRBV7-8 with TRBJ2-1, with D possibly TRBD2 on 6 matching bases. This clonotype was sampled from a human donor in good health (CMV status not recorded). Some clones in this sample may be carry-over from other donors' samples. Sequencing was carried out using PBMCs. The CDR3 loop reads CASSEQTGVGNEQFF. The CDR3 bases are TGTGCCAGCAGCGAACAGACGGGGGTTGGCAATGAGCAGTTCTTC.